Described below is a single T cell receptor beta chain sequence and its context. These data are taken from a study of blood T cell repertoires in COVID-19. Study-wide background: The study drew acute and convalescent COVID-19 samples from the United States, Italy and Spain.

Per germline, CDR1 LNHDA and CDR2 SQIVND (reference sequence). The CDR3 covers 11 residues. Trimming stripped 4 bases from V and 10 bases from J, with 8 bases between. In the authors' methods: Reference gene primers were amplified, and this amplification served to estimate nucleated cell counts. Libraries were prepared by immunoSEQ multiplex PCR; TCRdb keeps only in-frame clonotypes and omits some of them. D and trimming were read from the DNA, whereas the V and J calls and clone size are those reported in that table. The table includes about 130,000 clones, 85% to 90% detected once. The clonotype comes from a human donor in a cohort sampled during active COVID-19. This rearrangement joins TRBV19 to TRBJ2-1; D not certain. Sequences were obtained from peripheral blood. CDR3 residues: CASSTPLEQFF. DNA for the CDR3: TGTGCCAGTAGTACTCCGTTAGAGCAGTTCTTC. The full variable domain, completed using reference TRBV19 and TRBJ2-1, is DGGITQSPKYLFRKEGQNVTLSCEQNLNHDAMYWYRQDPGQGLRLIYYSQIVNDFQKGDIAEGYSVSREKKESFPLTVTSAQKNPTAFYLCASSTPLEQFFGPGTRLTVL.